A single sample is the source of the 14 T cell receptor beta chains below, sequenced in a study of T cells in Graves' hyperthyroidism and ophthalmopathy. Amplified regions were TCR beta CDR3 sequences from RNA transcripts. An initial round of RT-PCR targeting the TCR CDR3 relied on the HTBI primer set. Each CDR3 protein gets one entry after TCRdb re-called the multiplex PCR reads with MiXCR. The sample consists of about 400,000 distinct CDR3 sequences, roughly 14% of them appearing once. The specimen sequenced was blood. These receptors all stem from a woman aged 18 to 35 with Graves' hyperthyroidism.

This clonotype occurred a few times. The chain carries TRBV6-2 or TRBV6-3 and TRBJ2-7, with D possibly being TRBD2 (5 bases). This CDR3 region has 14 residues. The germline V and J ends were trimmed by 6 bases and 5 bases, with 17 bases remaining between them. Germline assignment: CDR1 MNHEY and CDR2 SVGEGT. The CDR3 bases are TGTGCCAGCAGACCCAGTGCAGGACTCGACGAGCAGTACTTC. As protein: CASRPSAGLDEQYF.

This clonotype was counted ten times or more. This chain connects TRBV20-1 to TRBJ2-3; no clear D gene. The CDR3 consists of 13 residues. V was shortened by 2 bases and J by 4 bases, with 10 bases between the two germline ends. Per the germline V gene, CDR1 is DFQATT and CDR2 is SNEGSKA (reference sequence). The CDR3 nucleotides read TGCAGTGCTAGAATCATCGGTCCAGATACGCAGTATTTT. Translation gives CSARIIGPDTQYF.

This clonotype was observed at least ten times. The rearrangement uses TRBV20-1 and TRBJ2-7; weak D call: TRBD2 (5 bases). This CDR3 comprises 17 residues. V lost 0 bases to trimming and J lost 3 bases, with 21 bases between them. Germline V gene data show CDR1 as DFQATT and CDR2 as SNEGSKA (reference sequence). The CDR3 DNA follows: TGCAGTGCTAGAGAGATTCCAGAGGAGGTTGGGCGCTACGAGCAGTACTTC. This encodes CSAREIPEEVGRYEQYF.

This clonotype has a count of ten or more. The chain is built from TRBV12-3 or TRBV12-4 and TRBJ1-2, with a weak D call TRBD1 (5 bases). V was pared by 3 bases and J by 1 base, with 9 bases between. CDR3 length: 14 amino acids. The CDR3 bases are TGTGCCAGCAGTTTTTACAGGAGTAACTATGGCTACACCTTC. It is translated as CASSFYRSNYGYTF.

This clonotype was observed at least ten times. The CDR3 bases are TGTGCCAGCAGCGTAGATGTGGGAGCAGGCTACGAGCAGTACTTC. Translation gives CASSVDVGAGYEQYF. The chain employs TRBV9 and TRBJ2-7; D is possibly TRBD2 (5 bases). Trimming stripped 0 bases from V and 3 bases from J, with 13 bases between. The CDR3 runs 15 residues. CDR1 and CDR2 (germline): SGDLS, YYNGEE.

The chain combines TRBV5-6 with TRBJ1-2; D is uncertain. The CDR3 has 13 residues. Trimming stripped 0 bases from V and 8 bases from J, with 11 bases between. Germline V gives CDR1 SGHDT, CDR2 YYEEEE. The CDR3 spells CASSLEARAGYTF. CDR3 sequence (DNA): TGTGCCAGCAGCTTGGAGGCTCGGGCAGGCTACACCTTC.

The sample holds many counts of this clonotype. The rearrangement links TRBV11-2 to TRBJ2-2, with D hard to call. The germline V and J ends were trimmed by 1 base and 7 bases, with 7 bases remaining between them. The germline CDR1 and CDR2 sequences are SGHAT and FQNNGV. The CDR3 runs to 13 residues. In DNA, the CDR3 is TGTGCCAGCAGCTTAGTAAGAGGCGGGGAGCTGTTTTTT. This codes for CASSLVRGGELFF.

Many counts were recorded for this clonotype. This chain joins TRBV7-8 and TRBJ1-2, with D unclear. Germline V gene lookup returns CDR1 SGHVS and CDR2 FQNEAQ. V shed 4 bases and J shed 4 bases, with 13 bases lying between them. This CDR3 region has 14 residues. The CDR3 sequence: CASSSPRGVYGYTF. DNA of the CDR3: TGTGCCAGCAGCTCCCCTCGGGGTGTCTATGGCTACACCTTC. The complete variable domain, with remaining parts taken from reference TRBV7-8 and TRBJ1-2, reads GAGVSQSPRYKVAKRGQDVALRCDPISGHVSLFWYQQALGQGPEFLTYFQNEAQLDKSGLPSDRFFAERPEGSVSTLKIQRTQQEDSAVYLCASSSPRGVYGYTFGSGTRLTVV.

In this sample, this clonotype turned up many times. The CDR3 loop reads CSARDRRQETQYF. CDR3 DNA: TGCAGTGCTAGAGATCGACGGCAAGAGACCCAGTACTTC. V is TRBV20-1 and J is TRBJ2-5; D gene unclear. V lost 0 bases and J 2 bases, leaving 7 bases between the germline ends. Looked up from germline, CDR1 is DFQATT and CDR2 is SNEGSKA (reference sequence). The CDR3 has 13 amino acids.

This clonotype was counted a few times. The J gene is TRBJ2-5, the V gene TRBV2; 7 positions agree with TRBD1. CDR1 and CDR2 from the germline V gene are SNHLY and FYNNEI. CDR3 length equals 16 residues. With V trimmed by 6 bases and J by 1 base, 11 bases remained unmatched. The CDR3 nucleotides read TGTGCCAGCAGCCCACCCGGGACAGCCTCCCAAGAGACCCAGTACTTC. It translates to CASSPPGTASQETQYF.

This clonotype was seen a single time. The V gene is TRBV20-1, the J gene TRBJ1-5, with D perhaps matching TRBD1 (6 bases). The CDR3 contains 16 residues. The germline V and J ends were trimmed by 0 bases and 6 bases, with 18 bases remaining between them. Looked up from germline, CDR1 is DFQATT and CDR2 is SNEGSKA (reference sequence). CDR3 in DNA: TGCAGTGCTAGAGATGGGGGGGGCGCGAGCGGTCAGCCCCAGCATTTT. This translates into CSARDGGGASGQPQHF.

The table lists this clonotype with many counts. This chain connects TRBV20-1 to TRBJ2-5; 7 bases agree with TRBD1. The germline V gene has CDR1 DFQATT and CDR2 SNEGSKA (reference sequence). Unmatched junction bases numbered 7, after V lost 5 bases and J lost 1 base. This CDR3 has 14 residues. The CDR3 is CSAGTETFQETQYF. The DNA for the CDR3 is TGCAGTGCTGGGACAGAAACGTTCCAAGAGACCCAGTACTTC.

V is TRBV20-1 and J is TRBJ2-3; D possibly corresponds to TRBD1 (6 bases). The CDR3 length is 15 residues. Germline CDR1 and CDR2: DFQATT and SNEGSKA (reference sequence). Trimming shortened V by 6 bases and J by 3 bases, and 19 bases separated the two germline ends. Written as DNA, the CDR3 is TGCAGTGCAACCGGGACACTCCGCGGGACAGATACGCAGTATTTT. This translates into CSATGTLRGTDTQYF.

In this sample, this clonotype turned up many times. The chain combines TRBV11-2 with TRBJ1-3; D ambiguous. Germline-derived CDR1 and CDR2 are SGHAT and FQNNGV. Trimming shortened V by 2 bases and J by 0 bases, and 11 bases separated the two germline ends. The CDR3 spans 16 residues. The CDR3 region has the DNA TGTGCCAGCAGCTTAACGGCTGGAATCTCTGGAAACACCATATATTTT. Its protein product is CASSLTAGISGNTIYF.